The clone carrying this T cell receptor (beta chain) was seen a few times. Preparation of the TCRbeta library involved a method that used unique molecular identifiers. TCRdb re-derived calls from the PCR reads in MiXCR, one entry per CDR3 protein. The sample carries around 580,000 distinct CDR3 sequences, 27% recorded once. This entry belongs to a study of T-cell reconstitution after alpha-beta-depleted transplantation in children. The CDR3 contains 15 residues. CDR1 is SGHVS and CDR2 is FNYEAQ in the germline V gene. V gave up 2 bases and J gave up 6 bases; unmatched junction bases: 4. The sequence was obtained from a boy under two years old with Wiskott-Aldrich syndrome, due to receive a stem cell transplant. The V gene is TRBV7-6, the J gene TRBJ2-1; 10 bases map to TRBD2. Sequencing used PBMCs, obtained before TCRalphabeta/CD19-depleted stem cell transplant. The CDR3 DNA reads as TGTGCCAGCAGCTTATTAACTAGCGGGACCAATGAGCAGTTCTTC. This codes for CASSLLTSGTNEQFF.